The 2 T cell receptor beta chains below all came from one sample that was sequenced in a study of blood T cell repertoires in COVID-19. Sequencing was performed with immunoSEQ multiplex PCR; in TCRdb, only in-frame clones are kept and a portion is missing. The sample shows 70,000 or so clones, around 74% of them seen only once. The sequencing input was peripheral blood. These receptors were collected from a man between 65 and 79 years old with acute or convalescent COVID-19.

The chain recombines TRBV5-1 with TRBJ2-2; TRBD2 matches at 7 bases. Germline CDR1 SGHRS, CDR2 YFSETQ. This CDR3 comprises 13 residues. Trimming removed 6 bases from V and 3 bases from J; junction bases left unmatched: 2. The CDR3 DNA follows: TGCGCCAGCACCCGGGGGGACACCGGGGAGCTGTTTTTT. This encodes CASTRGDTGELFF.

This clone was recorded only once. V usage is TRBV7-6 and J usage is TRBJ2-5; TRBD1 matches 9 bases. The CDR3 totals 15 residues. Germline CDR1 SGHVS, CDR2 FNYEAQ. V lost 8 bases, J lost 1 base, and 8 bases stayed unmatched. DNA for the CDR3: TGTGCCAGCGGGCCGGACAGGGGACTCCAAGAGACCCAGTACTTC. This codes for CASGPDRGLQETQYF.